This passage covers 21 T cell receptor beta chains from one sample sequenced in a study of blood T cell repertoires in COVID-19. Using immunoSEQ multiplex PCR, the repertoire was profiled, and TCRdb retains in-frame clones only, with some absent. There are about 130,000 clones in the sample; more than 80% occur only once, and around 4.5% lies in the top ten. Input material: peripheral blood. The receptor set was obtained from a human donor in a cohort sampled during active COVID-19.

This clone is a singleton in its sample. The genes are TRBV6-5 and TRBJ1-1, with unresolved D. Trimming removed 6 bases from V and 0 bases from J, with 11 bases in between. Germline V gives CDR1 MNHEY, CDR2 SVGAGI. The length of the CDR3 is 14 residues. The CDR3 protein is CASRIRRVNTEAFF. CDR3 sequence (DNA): TGTGCCAGCAGGATCAGACGGGTGAACACTGAAGCTTTCTTT.

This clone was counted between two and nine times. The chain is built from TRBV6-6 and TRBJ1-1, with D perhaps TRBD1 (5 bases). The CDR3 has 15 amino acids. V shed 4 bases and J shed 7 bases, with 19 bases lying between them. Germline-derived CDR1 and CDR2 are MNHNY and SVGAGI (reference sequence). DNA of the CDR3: TGTGCCAGCAGTTGGGGGGACTCACGGGGGATTGAAGCTTTCTTT. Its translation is CASSWGDSRGIEAFF.

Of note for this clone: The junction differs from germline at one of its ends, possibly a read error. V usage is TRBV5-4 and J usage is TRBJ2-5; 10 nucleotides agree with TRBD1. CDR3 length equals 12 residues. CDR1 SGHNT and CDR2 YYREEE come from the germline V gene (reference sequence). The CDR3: CASSLAGQGKNF. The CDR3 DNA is TGTGCCAGCAGCTTGGCGGGACAGGGGAAGAACTTC.

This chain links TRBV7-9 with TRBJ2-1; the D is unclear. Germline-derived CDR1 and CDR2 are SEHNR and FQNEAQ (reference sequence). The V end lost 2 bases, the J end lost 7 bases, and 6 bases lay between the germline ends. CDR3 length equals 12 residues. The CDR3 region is CASSLSRNEQFF. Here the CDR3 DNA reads TGTGCCAGCAGCTTATCTAGGAATGAGCAGTTCTTC.

The CDR3 nucleotides are TGCAGCGTTAGTGGCCCTGGGGCCAACGTCCTGACTTTC. Translated, it gives CSVSGPGANVLTF. The genes are TRBV29-1 and TRBJ2-6, with D hard to call. Germline-derived CDR1 and CDR2 are SQVTM and ANQGSEA. This CDR3 region has 13 residues. Between the trimmed V and J ends, which lost 5 bases and 2 bases, there was a span of 7 bases.

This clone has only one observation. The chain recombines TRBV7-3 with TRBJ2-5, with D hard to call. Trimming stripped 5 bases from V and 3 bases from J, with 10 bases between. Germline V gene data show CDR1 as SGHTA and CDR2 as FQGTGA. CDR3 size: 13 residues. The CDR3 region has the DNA TGTGCCAGCAGCCTCGGTTCGAAAGAGACCCAGTACTTC. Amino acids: CASSLGSKETQYF.

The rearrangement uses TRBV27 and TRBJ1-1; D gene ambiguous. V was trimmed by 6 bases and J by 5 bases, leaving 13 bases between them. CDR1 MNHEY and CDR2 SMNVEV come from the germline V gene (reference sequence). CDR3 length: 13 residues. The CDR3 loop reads CASRSRGRTEAFF. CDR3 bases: TGTGCCAGCAGATCCCGGGGAAGGACTGAAGCTTTCTTT.

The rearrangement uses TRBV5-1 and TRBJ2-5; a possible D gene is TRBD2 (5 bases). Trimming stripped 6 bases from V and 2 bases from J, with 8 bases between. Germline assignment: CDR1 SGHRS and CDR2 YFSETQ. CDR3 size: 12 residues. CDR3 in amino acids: CASNGEQETQYF. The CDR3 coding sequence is TGCGCCAGCAACGGGGAACAAGAGACCCAGTACTTC. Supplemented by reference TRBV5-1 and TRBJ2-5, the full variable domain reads KAGVTQTPRYLIKTRGQQVTLSCSPISGHRSVSWYQQTPGQGLQFLFEYFSETQRNKGNFPGRFSGRQFSNSRSEMNVSTLELGDSALYLCASNGEQETQYFGPGTRLLVL.

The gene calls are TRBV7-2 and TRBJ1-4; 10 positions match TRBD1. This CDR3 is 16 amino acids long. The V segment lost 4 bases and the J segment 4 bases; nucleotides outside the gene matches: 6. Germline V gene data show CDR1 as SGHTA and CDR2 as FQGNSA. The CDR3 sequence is CASSSTGGAFNEKLFF. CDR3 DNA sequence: TGTGCCAGCAGCTCGACAGGGGGCGCCTTTAATGAAAAACTGTTTTTT.

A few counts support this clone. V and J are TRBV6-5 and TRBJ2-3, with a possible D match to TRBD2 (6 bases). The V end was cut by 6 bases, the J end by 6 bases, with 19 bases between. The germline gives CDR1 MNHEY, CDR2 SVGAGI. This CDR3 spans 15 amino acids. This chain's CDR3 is CASRSGTPASDTQYF. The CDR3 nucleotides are TGTGCCAGCAGGTCCGGGACTCCTGCGAGCGATACGCAGTATTTT.

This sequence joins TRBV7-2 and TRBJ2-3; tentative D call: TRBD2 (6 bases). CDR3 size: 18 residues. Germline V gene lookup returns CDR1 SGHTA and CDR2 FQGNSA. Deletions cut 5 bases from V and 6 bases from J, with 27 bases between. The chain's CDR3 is CASSGRLRDGSPPDTQYF. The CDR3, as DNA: TGTGCCAGCAGCGGACGACTTCGAGACGGGAGTCCCCCGGATACGCAGTATTTT.

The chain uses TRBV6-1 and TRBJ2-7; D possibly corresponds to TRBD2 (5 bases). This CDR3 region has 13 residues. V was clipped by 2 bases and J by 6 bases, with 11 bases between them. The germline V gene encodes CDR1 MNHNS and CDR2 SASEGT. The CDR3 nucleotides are TGTGCCAGCAGTGAAACTAGGAATGGCGAGCAGTACGTC. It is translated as CASSETRNGEQYV.

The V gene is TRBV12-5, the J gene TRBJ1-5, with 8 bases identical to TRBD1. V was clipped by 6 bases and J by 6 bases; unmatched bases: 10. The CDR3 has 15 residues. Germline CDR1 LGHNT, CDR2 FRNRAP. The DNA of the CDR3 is TGTGCTAGTGGCCCCGGACAGGGTAAAGGTCAGCCCCAGCATTTT. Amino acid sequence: CASGPGQGKGQPQHF.

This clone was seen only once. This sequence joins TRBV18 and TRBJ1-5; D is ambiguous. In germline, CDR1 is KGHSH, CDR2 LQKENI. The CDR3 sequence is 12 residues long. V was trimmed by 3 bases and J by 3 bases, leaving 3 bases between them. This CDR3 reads CASSPYNQPQHF. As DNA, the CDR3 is TGTGCCAGCTCACCCTACAATCAGCCCCAGCATTTT.

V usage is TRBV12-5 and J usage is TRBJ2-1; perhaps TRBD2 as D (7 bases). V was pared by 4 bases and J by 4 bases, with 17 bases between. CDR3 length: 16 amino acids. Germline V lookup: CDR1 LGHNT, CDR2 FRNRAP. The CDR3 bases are TGTGCTAGTGGTTCCCCGGGGGCTAGCGGTTACAATGAGCAGTTCTTC. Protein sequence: CASGSPGASGYNEQFF. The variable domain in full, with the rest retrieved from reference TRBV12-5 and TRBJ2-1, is DARVTQTPRHKVTEMGQEVTMRCQPILGHNTVFWYRQTMMQGLELLAYFRNRAPLDDSGMPKDRFSAEMPDATLATLKIQPSEPRDSAVYFCASGSPGASGYNEQFFGPGTRLTVL.

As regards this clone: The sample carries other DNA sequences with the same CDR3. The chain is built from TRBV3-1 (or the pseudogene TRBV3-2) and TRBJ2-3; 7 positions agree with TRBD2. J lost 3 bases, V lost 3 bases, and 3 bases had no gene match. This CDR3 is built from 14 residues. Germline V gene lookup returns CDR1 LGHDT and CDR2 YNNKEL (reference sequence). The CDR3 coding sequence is TGTGCCAGCAGCCAGGCTAGCGGTACAGATACGCAGTATTTT. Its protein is CASSQASGTDTQYF.

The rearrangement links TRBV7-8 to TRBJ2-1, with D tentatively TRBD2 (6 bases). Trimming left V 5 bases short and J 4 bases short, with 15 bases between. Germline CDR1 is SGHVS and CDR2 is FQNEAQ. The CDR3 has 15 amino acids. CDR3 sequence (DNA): TGTGCCAGCAGCCTCCTGGCGGGGCCATACAATGAGCAGTTCTTC. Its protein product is CASSLLAGPYNEQFF.

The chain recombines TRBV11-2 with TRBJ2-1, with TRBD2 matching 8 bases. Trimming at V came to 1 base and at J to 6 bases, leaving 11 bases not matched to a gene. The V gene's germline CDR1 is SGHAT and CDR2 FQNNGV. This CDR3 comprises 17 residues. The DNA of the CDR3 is TGTGCCAGCAGCTTAGTAGGCCGCGGGGGGCTATTCAATGAGCAGTTCTTC. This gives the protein CASSLVGRGGLFNEQFF. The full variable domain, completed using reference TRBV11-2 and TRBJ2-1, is EAGVAQSPRYKIIEKRQSVAFWCNPISGHATLYWYQQILGQGPKLLIQFQNNGVVDDSQLPKDRFSAERLKGVDSTLKIQPAKLEDSAVYLCASSLVGRGGLFNEQFFGPGTRLTVL.

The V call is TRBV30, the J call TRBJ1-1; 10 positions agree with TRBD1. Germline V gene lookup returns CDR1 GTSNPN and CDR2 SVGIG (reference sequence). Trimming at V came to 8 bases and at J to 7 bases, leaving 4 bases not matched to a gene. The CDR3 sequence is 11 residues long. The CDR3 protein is CARGTGVEAFF. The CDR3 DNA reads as TGTGCCCGGGGGACAGGGGTTGAAGCTTTCTTT.

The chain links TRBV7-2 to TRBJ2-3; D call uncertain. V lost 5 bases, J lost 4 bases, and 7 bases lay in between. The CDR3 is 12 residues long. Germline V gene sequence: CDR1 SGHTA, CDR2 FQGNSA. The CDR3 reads CASSITSDTQYF. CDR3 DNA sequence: TGTGCCAGCAGCATTACTTCAGATACGCAGTATTTT.

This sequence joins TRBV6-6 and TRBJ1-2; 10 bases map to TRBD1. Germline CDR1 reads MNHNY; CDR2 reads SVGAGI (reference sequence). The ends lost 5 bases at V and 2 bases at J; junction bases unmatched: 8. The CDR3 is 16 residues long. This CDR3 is CASSPRDRGSNYGYTF. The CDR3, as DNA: TGTGCCAGCAGTCCCCGGGACAGGGGCTCCAACTATGGCTACACCTTC.